The source of this T cell receptor beta chain is a study of blood T cells in healthy people across ages. The authors ran a second PCR of about 7 to 12 cycles using a sample-barcoded 5' primer and a J-beta primer mix. The template-switch adaptor was a 5' adaptor with 12 random nucleotides. It tagged each cDNA molecule. In TCRdb, the 5' RACE reads were re-called with MiXCR into one record per CDR3 protein. The sample carries some 710,000 distinct CDR3 sequences, around half recorded once. The table lists this clonotype with a few counts. The specimen was blood. This clonotype originated in a man at least 80 years old in good health.

The CDR3: CASSVALGLGGYTF. The CDR3 DNA is TGTGCCAGCAGTGTAGCCTTGGGTTTGGGAGGCTACACCTTC. The chain has TRBV28 and TRBJ1-2, with D unresolved. The germline V gene encodes CDR1 MDHEN and CDR2 SYDVKM. V gave up 5 bases and J gave up 8 bases, with 18 bases separating them. This CDR3 contains 14 residues.